This TCR beta chain was documented in a study of blood T cell repertoires in COVID-19. Residents of about two dozen US areas, aged roughly 18 to 89 years, made up the participants. Here immunoSEQ multiplex PCR was the method, and the copy in TCRdb shows in-frame clones only, minus some. The sample carries roughly 400,000 clones, 88% recorded once. Trimming cost V 3 bases and J 8 bases, with 16 bases left between them. CDR1 and CDR2 (germline): LGHDT, YNNKEL (reference sequence). This CDR3 is 14 amino acids long. The chain carries TRBV3-1 (or the pseudogene TRBV3-2) and TRBJ1-2; D might be TRBD1 (5 bases). The sequenced sample consisted of PBMCs or T cells enriched from blood (not recorded which). The receptor comes from a woman aged 18 to 35 who had been exposed to COVID-19. The CDR3 protein is CASSHNTGPYGYTF. As DNA, the CDR3 is TGTGCCAGCAGCCACAATACAGGTCCATACGGCTACACCTTC.